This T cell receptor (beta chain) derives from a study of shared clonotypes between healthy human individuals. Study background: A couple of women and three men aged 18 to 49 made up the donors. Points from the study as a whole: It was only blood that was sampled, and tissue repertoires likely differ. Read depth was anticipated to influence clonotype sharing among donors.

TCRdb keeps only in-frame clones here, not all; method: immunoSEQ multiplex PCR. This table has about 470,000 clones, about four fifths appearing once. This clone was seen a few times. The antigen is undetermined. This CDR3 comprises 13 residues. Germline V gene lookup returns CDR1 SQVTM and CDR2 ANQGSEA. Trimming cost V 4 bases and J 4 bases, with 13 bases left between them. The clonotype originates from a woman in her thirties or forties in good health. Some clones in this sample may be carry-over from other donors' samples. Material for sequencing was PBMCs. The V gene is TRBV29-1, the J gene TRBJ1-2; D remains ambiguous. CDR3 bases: TGCAGCGTTGCGGTGGAATGGCCCTATGGCTACACCTTC. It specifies CSVAVEWPYGYTF.